These 13 T cell receptor beta chains were all obtained from the same sample, sequenced in a study of blood T cell repertoires in COVID-19. Sequencing was performed with immunoSEQ multiplex PCR; in TCRdb, only in-frame clones are kept and a portion is missing. The table lists hundreds of thousands of clones, around 87% of them singletons, with about 4.5% in the top ten. The sequenced material came from PBMCs or T cells enriched from blood (not recorded which). The source of these receptors is a woman younger than 30 with acute COVID-19.

This clone came up once. J is TRBJ1-5 and V is TRBV6-6, with D unclear. This CDR3 is 15 amino acids long. Deletions cut 2 bases from V and 3 bases from J, with 11 bases between. Germline CDR1 is MNHNY and CDR2 is SVGAGI (reference sequence). CDR3 sequence reads: CASSYGRNYNQPQHF. DNA for the CDR3: TGTGCCAGCAGTTACGGTAGGAACTACAATCAGCCCCAGCATTTT.

This chain uses TRBV7-2 with TRBJ2-1, with 11 bases that match TRBD2. The CDR3 is 17 amino acids. V was clipped by 5 bases and J by 3 bases; unmatched bases: 9. Germline V gene lookup returns CDR1 SGHTA and CDR2 FQGNSA. CDR3 in amino acids: CASSPNGGTSGYNEQFF. The CDR3 nucleotides read TGTGCCAGCAGCCCCAACGGTGGGACTAGCGGCTACAATGAGCAGTTCTTC. The full variable domain, completed using reference TRBV7-2 and TRBJ2-1, is GAGVSQSPSNKVTEKGKDVELRCDPISGHTALYWYRQSLGQGLEFLIYFQGNSAPDKSGLPSDRFSAERTGGSVSTLTIQRTQQEDSAVYLCASSPNGGTSGYNEQFFGPGTRLTVL.

This clone came up a few times. The chain is built from TRBV27 and TRBJ1-2; 8 bases line up with TRBD1. The J segment lost 3 bases and the V segment lost 5 bases, leaving 11 bases of the junction unmatched. Germline V gene lookup returns CDR1 MNHEY and CDR2 SMNVEV (reference sequence). The CDR3 runs 16 residues. The CDR3 nucleotides read TGTGCCAGCAGTCAAATGACAGGGGCCCTCTACTATGGCTACACCTTC. It codes for CASSQMTGALYYGYTF.

The V call is TRBV6-5, the J call TRBJ2-5; 10 nucleotides agree with TRBD1. The CDR3 sequence is 14 residues long. Germline-derived CDR1 and CDR2 are MNHEY and SVGAGI. Trimming at V came to 7 bases and at J to 5 bases, leaving 7 bases not matched to a gene. The CDR3 coding sequence is TGTGCCAGCACTCGGACAGGGGGAGGGGAGACCCAGTACTTC. This sequence encodes CASTRTGGGETQYF.

The chain links TRBV5-1 to TRBJ2-7; the D is unclear. Trimming shortened V by 0 bases and J by 6 bases, and 16 bases separated the two germline ends. Germline values: CDR1 SGHRS, CDR2 YFSETQ. The CDR3 has 15 residues. The CDR3 DNA sequence: TGCGCCAGCAGCTTGGGCCACGGAGCCCTAGGCGAGCAGTACTTC. Amino acids: CASSLGHGALGEQYF.

The J gene is TRBJ1-5, the V gene TRBV27, with 9 bases aligning to TRBD1. The CDR3 consists of 14 residues. Germline V gene lookup returns CDR1 MNHEY and CDR2 SMNVEV (reference sequence). Losses at the gene ends were 1 base for V and 7 bases for J; bases not matched to a gene: 2. The CDR3 region has the DNA TGTGCCAGCAGTTTATGGGGACAGGGACAGCCCCAGCATTTT. It is translated as CASSLWGQGQPQHF.

The J gene is TRBJ1-1, the V gene TRBV28; D gene unclear. This CDR3 comprises 12 residues. V lost 4 bases, J lost 1 base, and 4 bases lay in between. The germline gives CDR1 MDHEN, CDR2 SYDVKM. The CDR3 is CASSSSNTEAFF. The CDR3 region has the DNA TGTGCCAGCAGTTCCTCGAACACTGAAGCTTTCTTT.

The V gene is TRBV18, the J gene TRBJ2-6; D unresolved. The CDR3 length is 13 residues. V was pared by 7 bases and J by 0 bases, with 4 bases between. The germline CDR1 and CDR2 sequences are KGHSH and LQKENI. The CDR3 is CASLSSGANVLTF. The CDR3 nucleotides read TGTGCCAGCTTGAGCTCTGGGGCCAACGTCCTGACTTTC.

V and J are TRBV28 and TRBJ1-2; 8 nucleotides match TRBD1. The CDR3 totals 14 residues. V lost 2 bases and J lost 8; bases outside the gene matches: 7. Germline values: CDR1 MDHEN, CDR2 SYDVKM. The CDR3 DNA sequence: TGTGCCAGCAGTTTACAGGGGGCTTACGGGGGCTACACCTTC. As protein: CASSLQGAYGGYTF.

The rearrangement joins TRBV29-1 to TRBJ1-5, with TRBD1 identical over 7 bases. The germline V gene has CDR1 SQVTM and CDR2 ANQGSEA. CDR3 length: 14 amino acids. V trimming: 4 bases; J trimming: 3 bases; junction bases outside the gene matches: 6. CDR3 nucleotides: TGCAGCGTTGGCGGACAGGTCAACAATCAGCCCCAGCATTTT. Translating gives CSVGGQVNNQPQHF.

The chain links TRBV4-1 to TRBJ2-7, with TRBD2 matching 12 bases. This CDR3 contains 17 residues. Losses at the gene ends were 5 bases for V and 6 bases for J; bases not matched to a gene: 14. Per the germline V gene, CDR1 is MGHRA and CDR2 is YSYEKL. CDR3: CASSSLTSGGPYREQYF. CDR3 nucleotide sequence: TGCGCCAGCAGCTCCTTGACTAGCGGGGGCCCCTATCGCGAGCAGTACTTC.

This clone turned up a few times. The chain carries TRBV11-3 and TRBJ1-1; D is unresolved. The germline V gene has CDR1 SGHNT and CDR2 YENEEA. Trimming took off 0 bases at V and 4 bases at J, with 3 bases between the two ends. CDR3 size: 12 residues. The CDR3 region is CASSLESTEAFF. CDR3 bases: TGTGCCAGCAGCTTAGAGAGCACTGAAGCTTTCTTT.

The gene calls are TRBV6-5 and TRBJ2-5, with 14 bases identical to TRBD2. After removal of 6 bases from V and 4 bases from J, the junction contained 4 bases not matched to a gene. This CDR3 spans 15 amino acids. Germline CDR1 MNHEY, CDR2 SVGAGI. In DNA, the CDR3 is TGTGCCAGCAGCCCGGGACTAGCGGGAGTAGAGACCCAGTACTTC. Translation gives CASSPGLAGVETQYF.